This T cell receptor (beta chain) was recorded in a study of early T cells in non-severe SARS-CoV-2 infection. Across the study: Chains were unpaired, as sequencing was done on bulk RNA from unsorted whole blood.

Individual cDNA molecules each received unique molecular identifiers attached to them. In TCRdb, the 5' RACE reads were re-called with MiXCR into one record per CDR3 protein. The sample has around 30,000 distinct CDR3 sequences, about 6% seen once; the top ten hold around 8%. This clonotype rates as medium-sized. What it binds is not known. Notes on the study in general: CD4 and private specificities were missed by VDJdb matching, which favored anti-spike CD8 responses.

The specimen sequenced was whole blood. This TCR came from an adult who was a healthcare worker with PCR-confirmed SARS-CoV-2 infection or an uninfected control (not recorded which).

CDR3 sequence: CASSFGGNSNQPQHF. CDR3 DNA: TGTGCCAGCAGTTTCGGGGGAAATAGCAATCAGCCCCAGCATTTT. The chain recombines TRBV12-3 or TRBV12-4 with TRBJ1-5; D may be TRBD1 (5 bases). With 3 bases removed from V and 0 bases from J, the gap between germline ends came to 9 bases. The CDR3 contains 15 residues.